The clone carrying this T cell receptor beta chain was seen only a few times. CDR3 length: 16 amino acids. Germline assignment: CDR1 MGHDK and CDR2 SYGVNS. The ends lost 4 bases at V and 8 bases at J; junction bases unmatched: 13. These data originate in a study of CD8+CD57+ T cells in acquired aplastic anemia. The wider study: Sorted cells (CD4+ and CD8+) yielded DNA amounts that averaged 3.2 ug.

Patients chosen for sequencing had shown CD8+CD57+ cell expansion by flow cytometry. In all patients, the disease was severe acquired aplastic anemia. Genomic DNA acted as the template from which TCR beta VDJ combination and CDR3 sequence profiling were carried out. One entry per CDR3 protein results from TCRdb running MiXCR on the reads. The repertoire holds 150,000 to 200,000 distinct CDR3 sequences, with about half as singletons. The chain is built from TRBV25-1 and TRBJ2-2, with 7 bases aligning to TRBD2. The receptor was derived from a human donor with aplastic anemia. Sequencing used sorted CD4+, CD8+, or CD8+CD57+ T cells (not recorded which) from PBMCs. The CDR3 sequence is CASSGGGSWGLGELFF. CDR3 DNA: TGTGCCAGCAGTGGTGGCGGGAGTTGGGGGTTAGGGGAGCTGTTTTTT.